The table lists the clone carrying this TCR beta chain with a few counts. Antigen unknown. The data belong to a study of cytomegalovirus exposure and HLA in healthy donors. Germline V CDR1 and CDR2: SGHNT, YYREEE (reference sequence). CDR3 length: 15 residues. V trimming: 4 bases; J trimming: 2 bases; junction bases outside the gene matches: 7. Though nominally healthy at sampling, donors likely had unrecorded immune exposures. Overall study results and limits: Cytomegalovirus-associated status was assigned to about 170 TCR beta chains. In a later analysis, HLA-associated TCR beta chains were more clonally expanded than equally common others. In vitro experiments confirmed that a few CMV-associated chains were specific for CMV antigens.

A multiplex PCR was run with 60 Vbeta primers and 13 Jbeta primers. Profiled with immunoSEQ multiplex PCR; TCRdb holds only in-frame clones, not every one. The sample holds about 140,000 clones, roughly four fifths seen once. The sample consisted of PBMCs. This chain links TRBV5-4 with TRBJ1-1; 8 bases align to TRBD1. This TCR derives from a woman aged 40 to 50 in good health and CMV-seronegative. CDR3 in amino acids: CASSLGQEINTEAFF. For the CDR3, the DNA is TGTGCCAGCAGCCTGGGACAGGAAATAAACACTGAAGCTTTCTTT. The full variable domain, rest sourced from reference TRBV5-4 and TRBJ1-1, is ETGVTQSPTHLIKTRGQQVTLRCSSQSGHNTVSWYQQALGQGPQFIFQYYREEENGRGNFPPRFSGLQFPNYSSELNVNALELDDSALYLCASSLGQEINTEAFFGQGTRLTVV.